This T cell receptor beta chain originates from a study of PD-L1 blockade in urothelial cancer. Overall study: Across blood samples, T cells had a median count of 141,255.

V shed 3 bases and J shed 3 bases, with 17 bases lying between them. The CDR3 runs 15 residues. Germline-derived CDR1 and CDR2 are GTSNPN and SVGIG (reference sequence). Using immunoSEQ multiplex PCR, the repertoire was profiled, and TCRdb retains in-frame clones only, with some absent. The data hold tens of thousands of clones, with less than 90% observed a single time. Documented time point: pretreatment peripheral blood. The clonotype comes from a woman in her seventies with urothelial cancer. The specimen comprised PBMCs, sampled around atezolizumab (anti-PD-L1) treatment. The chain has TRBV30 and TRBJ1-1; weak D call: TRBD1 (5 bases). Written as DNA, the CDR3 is TGTGCCTGGAGCTTAAGGGTTTGGGGCGACACTGAAGCTTTCTTT. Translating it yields CAWSLRVWGDTEAFF.